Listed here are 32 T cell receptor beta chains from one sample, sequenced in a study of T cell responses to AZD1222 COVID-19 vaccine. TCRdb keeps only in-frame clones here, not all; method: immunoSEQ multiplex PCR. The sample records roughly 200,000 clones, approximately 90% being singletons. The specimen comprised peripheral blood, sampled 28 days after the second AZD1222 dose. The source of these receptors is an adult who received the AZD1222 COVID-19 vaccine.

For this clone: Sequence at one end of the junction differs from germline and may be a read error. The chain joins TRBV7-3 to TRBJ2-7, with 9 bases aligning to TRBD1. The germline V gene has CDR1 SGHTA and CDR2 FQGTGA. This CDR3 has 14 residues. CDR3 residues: CASSLGQGSHEQYF. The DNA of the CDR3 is TGTGCCAGCAGCTTGGGACAGGGCTCCCACGAGCAGTACTTC.

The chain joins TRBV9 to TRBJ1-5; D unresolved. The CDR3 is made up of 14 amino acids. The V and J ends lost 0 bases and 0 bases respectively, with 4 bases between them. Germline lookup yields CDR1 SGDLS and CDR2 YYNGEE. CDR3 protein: CASSVGLSNQPQHF. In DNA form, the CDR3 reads TGTGCCAGCAGCGTAGGCCTTAGCAATCAGCCCCAGCATTTT.

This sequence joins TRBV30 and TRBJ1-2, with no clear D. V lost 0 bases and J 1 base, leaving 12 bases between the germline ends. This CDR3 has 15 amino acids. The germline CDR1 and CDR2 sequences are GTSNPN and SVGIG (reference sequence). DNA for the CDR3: TGTGCCTGGAGTGTAGGCCTATTTTTTAACTATGGCTACACCTTC. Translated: CAWSVGLFFNYGYTF.

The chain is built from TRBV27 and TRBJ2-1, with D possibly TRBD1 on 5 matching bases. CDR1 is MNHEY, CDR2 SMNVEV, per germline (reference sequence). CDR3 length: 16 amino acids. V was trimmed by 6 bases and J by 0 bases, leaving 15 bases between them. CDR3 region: CASRLTVLTSYNEQFF. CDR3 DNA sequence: TGTGCCAGCAGGTTGACAGTTCTTACCTCCTACAATGAGCAGTTCTTC.

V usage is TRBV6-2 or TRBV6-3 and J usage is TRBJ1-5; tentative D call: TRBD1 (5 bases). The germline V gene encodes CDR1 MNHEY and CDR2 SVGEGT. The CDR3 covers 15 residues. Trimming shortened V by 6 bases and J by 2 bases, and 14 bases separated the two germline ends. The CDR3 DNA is TGTGCCAGCAGCCAGGACGGCAGGGGCAATCAGCCCCAGCATTTT. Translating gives CASSQDGRGNQPQHF.

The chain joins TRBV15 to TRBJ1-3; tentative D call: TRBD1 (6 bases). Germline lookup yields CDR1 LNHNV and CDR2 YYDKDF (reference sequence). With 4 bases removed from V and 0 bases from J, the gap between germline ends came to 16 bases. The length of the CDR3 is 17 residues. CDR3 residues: CATSTDRTDASGNTIYF. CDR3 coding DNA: TGTGCCACCAGCACCGACAGGACGGACGCCTCTGGAAACACCATATATTTT.

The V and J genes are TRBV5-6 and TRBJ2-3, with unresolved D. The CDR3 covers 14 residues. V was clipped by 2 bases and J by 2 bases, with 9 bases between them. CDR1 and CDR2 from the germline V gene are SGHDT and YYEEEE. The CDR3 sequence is CASSFRFSTDTQYF. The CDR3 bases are TGTGCCAGCAGCTTTAGGTTTTCCACAGATACGCAGTATTTT. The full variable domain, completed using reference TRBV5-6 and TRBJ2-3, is DAGVTQSPTHLIKTRGQQVTLRCSPKSGHDTVSWYQQALGQGPQFIFQYYEEEERQRGNFPDRFSGHQFPNYSSELNVNALLLGDSALYLCASSFRFSTDTQYFGPGTRLTVL.

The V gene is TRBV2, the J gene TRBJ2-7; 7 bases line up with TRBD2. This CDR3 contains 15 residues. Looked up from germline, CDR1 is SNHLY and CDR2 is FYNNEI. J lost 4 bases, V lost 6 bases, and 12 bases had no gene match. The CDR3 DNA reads TGTGCCAGCAGAAACTCAACGGGACTACTATACGAGCAGTACTTC. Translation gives CASRNSTGLLYEQYF.

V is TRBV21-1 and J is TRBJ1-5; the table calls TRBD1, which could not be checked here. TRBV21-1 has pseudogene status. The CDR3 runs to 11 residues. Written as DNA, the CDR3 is TGTGCCAGAATGGGGGCTCAGCCCCAGCATTTT. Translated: CARMGAQPQHF.

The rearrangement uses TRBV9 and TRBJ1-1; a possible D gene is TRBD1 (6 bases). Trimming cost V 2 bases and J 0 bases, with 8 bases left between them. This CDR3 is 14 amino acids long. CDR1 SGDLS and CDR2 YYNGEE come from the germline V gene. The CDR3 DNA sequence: TGTGCCAGCAGCGTTGGACAGCTGAACACTGAAGCTTTCTTT. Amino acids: CASSVGQLNTEAFF.

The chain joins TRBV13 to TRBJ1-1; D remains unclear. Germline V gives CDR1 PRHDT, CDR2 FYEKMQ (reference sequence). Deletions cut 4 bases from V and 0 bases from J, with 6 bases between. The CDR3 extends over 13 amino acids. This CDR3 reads CASSSLMNTEAFF. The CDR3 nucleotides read TGTGCCAGCAGCTCCCTTATGAACACTGAAGCTTTCTTT.

CDR3: CASSSSMATSGNTIYF. In DNA, the CDR3 is TGTGCCAGCAGCTCCTCTATGGCAACCTCTGGAAACACCATATATTTT. V and J are TRBV7-2 and TRBJ1-3; D uncertain. CDR1 SGHTA and CDR2 FQGNSA come from the germline V gene. Trimming removed 4 bases from V and 0 bases from J, with 13 bases in between. This CDR3 has 16 amino acids.

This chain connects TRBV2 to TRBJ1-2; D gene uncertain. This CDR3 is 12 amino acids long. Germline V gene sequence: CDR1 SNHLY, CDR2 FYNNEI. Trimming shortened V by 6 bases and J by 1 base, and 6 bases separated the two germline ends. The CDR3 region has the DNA TGTGCCAGCAGCCGTAATAACTATGGCTACACCTTC. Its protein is CASSRNNYGYTF.

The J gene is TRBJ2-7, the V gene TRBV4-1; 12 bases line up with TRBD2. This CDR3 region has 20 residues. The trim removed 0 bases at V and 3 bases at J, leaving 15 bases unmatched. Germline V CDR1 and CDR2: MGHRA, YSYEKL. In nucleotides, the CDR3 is TGCGCCAGCAGCCAAGACGGGCGAGGGGCACTAGCGGGAGGAGTCTACGAGCAGTACTTC. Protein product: CASSQDGRGALAGGVYEQYF.

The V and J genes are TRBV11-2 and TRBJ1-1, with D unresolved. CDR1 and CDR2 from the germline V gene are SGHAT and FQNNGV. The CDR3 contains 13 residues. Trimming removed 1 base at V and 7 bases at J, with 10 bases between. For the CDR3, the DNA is TGTGCCAGCAGCTTAGTAGATAACCTTGAAGCTTTCTTT. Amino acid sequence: CASSLVDNLEAFF.

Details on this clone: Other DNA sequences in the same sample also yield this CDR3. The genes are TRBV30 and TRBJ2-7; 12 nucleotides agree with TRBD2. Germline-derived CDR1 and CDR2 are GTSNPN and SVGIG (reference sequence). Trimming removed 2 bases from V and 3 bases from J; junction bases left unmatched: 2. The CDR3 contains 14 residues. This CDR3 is CAWSQGLAGYEQYF. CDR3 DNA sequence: TGTGCCTGGAGTCAGGGACTAGCGGGCTACGAGCAGTACTTC. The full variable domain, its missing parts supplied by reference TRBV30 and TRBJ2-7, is SQTIHQWPATLVQPVGSPLSLECTVEGTSNPNLYWYRQAAGRGLQLLFYSVGIGQISSEVPQNLSASRPQDRQFILSSKKLLLSDSGFYLCAWSQGLAGYEQYFGPGTRLTVT.

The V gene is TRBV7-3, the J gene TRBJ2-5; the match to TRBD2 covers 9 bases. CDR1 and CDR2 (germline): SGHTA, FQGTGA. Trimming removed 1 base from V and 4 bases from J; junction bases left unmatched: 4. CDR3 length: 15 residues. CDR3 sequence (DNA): TGTGCCAGCAGCTTAAGCGGGGGGGCCGCAGAGACCCAGTACTTC. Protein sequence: CASSLSGGAAETQYF.

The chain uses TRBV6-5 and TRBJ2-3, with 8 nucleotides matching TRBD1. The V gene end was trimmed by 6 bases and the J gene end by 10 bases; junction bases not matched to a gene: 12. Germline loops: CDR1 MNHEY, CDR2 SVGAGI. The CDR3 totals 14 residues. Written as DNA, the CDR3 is TGTGCCAGCAGCGGGACAGGTCTCGTCCAGCCGCAGTATTTT. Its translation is CASSGTGLVQPQYF.

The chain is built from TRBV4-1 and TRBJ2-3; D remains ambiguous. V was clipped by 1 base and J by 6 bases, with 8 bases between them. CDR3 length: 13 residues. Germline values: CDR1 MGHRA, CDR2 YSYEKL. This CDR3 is CASSQVRYDTQYF. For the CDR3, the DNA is TGCGCCAGCAGCCAAGTAAGGTACGATACGCAGTATTTT.

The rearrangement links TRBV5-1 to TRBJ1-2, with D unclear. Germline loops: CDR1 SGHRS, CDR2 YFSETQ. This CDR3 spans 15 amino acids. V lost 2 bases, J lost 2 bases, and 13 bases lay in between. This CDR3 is CASSLPDRPNYGYTF. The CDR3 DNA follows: TGCGCCAGCAGCTTACCCGACCGCCCCAACTATGGCTACACCTTC.

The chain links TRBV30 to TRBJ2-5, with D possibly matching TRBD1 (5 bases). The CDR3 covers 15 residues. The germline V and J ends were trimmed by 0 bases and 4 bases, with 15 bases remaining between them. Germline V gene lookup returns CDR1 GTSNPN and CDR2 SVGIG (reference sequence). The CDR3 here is CAWSVGSGIGETQYF. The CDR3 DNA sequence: TGTGCCTGGAGTGTTGGTTCAGGGATAGGAGAGACCCAGTACTTC.

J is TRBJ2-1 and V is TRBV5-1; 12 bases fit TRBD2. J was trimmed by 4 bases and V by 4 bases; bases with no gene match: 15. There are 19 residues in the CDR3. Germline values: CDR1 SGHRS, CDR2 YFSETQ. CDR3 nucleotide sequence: TGCGCCAGCAGCCTACTCCGATCCCTAGCGGGAGGGCAATACAATGAGCAGTTCTTC. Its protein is CASSLLRSLAGGQYNEQFF.

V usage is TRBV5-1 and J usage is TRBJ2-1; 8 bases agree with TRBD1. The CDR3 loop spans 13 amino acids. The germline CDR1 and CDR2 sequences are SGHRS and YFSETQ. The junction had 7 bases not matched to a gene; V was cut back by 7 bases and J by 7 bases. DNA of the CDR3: TGCGCCAGCCTTGACAGGGGTATGAATGAGCAGTTCTTC. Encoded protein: CASLDRGMNEQFF.

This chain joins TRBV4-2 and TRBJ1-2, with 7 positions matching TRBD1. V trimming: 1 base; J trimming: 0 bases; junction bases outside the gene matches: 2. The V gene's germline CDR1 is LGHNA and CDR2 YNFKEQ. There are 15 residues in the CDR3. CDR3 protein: CASSQGDSTNYGYTF. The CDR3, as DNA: TGTGCCAGCAGCCAAGGGGACAGTACTAACTATGGCTACACCTTC.

The CDR3 DNA follows: TGTGCCAGCTTAGGGGGTAGGCAAGAGACCCAGTACTTC. Protein product: CASLGGRQETQYF. The chain links TRBV2 to TRBJ2-5; a possible D gene is TRBD1 (6 bases). The CDR3 totals 13 residues. Germline V lookup: CDR1 SNHLY, CDR2 FYNNEI. The V gene lost 8 bases and the J gene lost 2 bases, with 12 bases spanning the gap.

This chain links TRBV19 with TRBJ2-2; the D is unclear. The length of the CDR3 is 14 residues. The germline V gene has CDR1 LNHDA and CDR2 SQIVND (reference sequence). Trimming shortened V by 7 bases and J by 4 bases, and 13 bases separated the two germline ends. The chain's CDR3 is CASIGGIPTGELFF. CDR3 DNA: TGTGCCAGTATTGGTGGGATACCCACCGGGGAGCTGTTTTTT.

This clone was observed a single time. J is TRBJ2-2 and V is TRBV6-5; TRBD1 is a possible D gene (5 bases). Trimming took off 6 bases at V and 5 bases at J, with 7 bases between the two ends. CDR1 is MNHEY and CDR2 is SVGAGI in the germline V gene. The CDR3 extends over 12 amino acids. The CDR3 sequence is CASSRVTGELFF. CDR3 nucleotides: TGTGCCAGCAGCAGGGTAACCGGGGAGCTGTTTTTT.

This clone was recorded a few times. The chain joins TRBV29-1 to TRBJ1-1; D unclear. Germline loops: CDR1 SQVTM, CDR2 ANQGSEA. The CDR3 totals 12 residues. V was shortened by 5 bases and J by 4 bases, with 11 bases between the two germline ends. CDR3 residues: CSVWTGGTEAFF. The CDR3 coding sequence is TGCAGCGTTTGGACGGGTGGCACTGAAGCTTTCTTT.

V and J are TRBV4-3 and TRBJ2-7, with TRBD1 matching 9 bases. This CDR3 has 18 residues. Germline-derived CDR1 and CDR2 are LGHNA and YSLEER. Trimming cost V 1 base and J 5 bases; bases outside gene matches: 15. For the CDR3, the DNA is TGCGCCAGCAGCCAAGGGAGGGGAATGACAGGGGGAGTACACGAGCAGTACTTC. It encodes CASSQGRGMTGGVHEQYF.

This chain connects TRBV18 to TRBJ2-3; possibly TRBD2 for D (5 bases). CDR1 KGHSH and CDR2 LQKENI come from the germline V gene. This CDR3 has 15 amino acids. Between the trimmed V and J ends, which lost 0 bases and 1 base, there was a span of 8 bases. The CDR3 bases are TGTGCCAGCTCACCACCGAACGGGGGCACAGATACGCAGTATTTT. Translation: CASSPPNGGTDTQYF.

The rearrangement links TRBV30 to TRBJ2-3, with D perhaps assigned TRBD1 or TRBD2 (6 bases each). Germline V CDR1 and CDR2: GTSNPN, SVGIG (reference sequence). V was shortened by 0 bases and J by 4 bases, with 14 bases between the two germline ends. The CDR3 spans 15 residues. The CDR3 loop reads CAWSVGGRRADTQYF. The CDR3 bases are TGTGCCTGGAGTGTAGGGGGGAGGAGGGCAGATACGCAGTATTTT.

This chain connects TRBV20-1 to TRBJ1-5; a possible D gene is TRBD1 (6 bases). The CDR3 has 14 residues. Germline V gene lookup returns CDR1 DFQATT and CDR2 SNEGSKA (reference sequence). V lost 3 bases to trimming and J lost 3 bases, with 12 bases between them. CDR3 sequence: CSASKGVVNQPQHF. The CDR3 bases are TGCAGTGCTAGTAAGGGGGTGGTCAATCAGCCCCAGCATTTT.